This TCR beta chain was documented in a study of CD8 T cells in ankylosing spondylitis. General study findings and limits: Typical of ankylosing spondylitis blood, it appeared, was a TCR beta motif of eight highly homologous variants.

This clonotype was counted only a few times. The antigen is unknown. Quantitative 5'-RACE with molecular barcodes produced the TCR beta libraries. One entry per CDR3 protein results from TCRdb running MiXCR on the 5' RACE reads. The profile shows roughly 670,000 distinct CDR3 sequences, around 19% of them singletons. Germline assignment: CDR1 DFQATT and CDR2 SNEGSKA (reference sequence). The trim removed 1 base at V and 1 base at J, leaving 2 bases unmatched. The CDR3 extends over 14 amino acids. This chain connects TRBV20-1 to TRBJ1-1; the match to TRBD1 covers 8 bases. The TCR originated in a male donor with ankylosing spondylitis. Sequencing input: blood, either unsorted or a sorted T cell fraction (not recorded which). The CDR3 DNA follows: TGCAGTGCTAGAGCCGGACAGGGGAACACTGAAGCTTTCTTT. Translation: CSARAGQGNTEAFF.